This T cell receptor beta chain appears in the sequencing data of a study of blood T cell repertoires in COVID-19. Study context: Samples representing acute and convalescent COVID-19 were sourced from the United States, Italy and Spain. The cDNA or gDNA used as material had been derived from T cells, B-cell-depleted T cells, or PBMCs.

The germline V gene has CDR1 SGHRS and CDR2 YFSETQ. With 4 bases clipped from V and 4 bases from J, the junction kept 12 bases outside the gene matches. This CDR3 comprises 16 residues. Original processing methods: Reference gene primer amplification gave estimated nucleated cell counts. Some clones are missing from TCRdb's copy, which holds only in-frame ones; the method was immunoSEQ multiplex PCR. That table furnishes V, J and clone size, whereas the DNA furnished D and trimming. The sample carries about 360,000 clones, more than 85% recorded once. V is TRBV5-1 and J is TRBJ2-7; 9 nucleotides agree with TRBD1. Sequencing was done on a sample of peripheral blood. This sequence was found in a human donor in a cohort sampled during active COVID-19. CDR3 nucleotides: TGCGCCAGCAGCCCGTGGGGACAGGGCGGTGGGTACGAGCAGTACTTC. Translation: CASSPWGQGGGYEQYF. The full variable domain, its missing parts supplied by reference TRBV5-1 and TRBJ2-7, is KAGVTQTPRYLIKTRGQQVTLSCSPISGHRSVSWYQQTPGQGLQFLFEYFSETQRNKGNFPGRFSGRQFSNSRSEMNVSTLELGDSALYLCASSPWGQGGGYEQYFGPGTRLTVT.